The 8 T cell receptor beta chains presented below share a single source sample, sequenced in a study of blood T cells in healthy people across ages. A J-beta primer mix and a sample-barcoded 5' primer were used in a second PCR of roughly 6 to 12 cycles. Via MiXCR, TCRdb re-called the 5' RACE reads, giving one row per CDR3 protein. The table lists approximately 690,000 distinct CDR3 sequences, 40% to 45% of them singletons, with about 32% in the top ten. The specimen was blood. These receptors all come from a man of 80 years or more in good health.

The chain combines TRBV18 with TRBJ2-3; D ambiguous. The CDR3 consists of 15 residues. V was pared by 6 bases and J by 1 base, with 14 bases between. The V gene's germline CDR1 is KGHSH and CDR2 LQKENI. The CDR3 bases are TGTGCCAGCTCGCCAAAATCCTCGGGCACAGATACGCAGTATTTT. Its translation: CASSPKSSGTDTQYF.

The CDR3 protein is CASSRDVQETQYF. As DNA, the CDR3 is TGTGCCAGCAGCCGAGACGTACAAGAGACCCAGTACTTC. The chain has TRBV14 and TRBJ2-5; D unresolved. The CDR3 sequence is 13 residues long. Per germline, CDR1 SGHDN and CDR2 FVKESK. V was cut by 4 bases and J by 2 bases, with 8 bases left in between.

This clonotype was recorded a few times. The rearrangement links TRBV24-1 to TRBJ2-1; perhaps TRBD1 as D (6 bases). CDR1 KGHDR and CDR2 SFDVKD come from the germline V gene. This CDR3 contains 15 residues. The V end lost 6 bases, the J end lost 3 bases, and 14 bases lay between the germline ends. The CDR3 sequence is CATSHPDSVYNEQFF. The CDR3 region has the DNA TGTGCCACCAGTCATCCGGACAGCGTCTACAATGAGCAGTTCTTC.

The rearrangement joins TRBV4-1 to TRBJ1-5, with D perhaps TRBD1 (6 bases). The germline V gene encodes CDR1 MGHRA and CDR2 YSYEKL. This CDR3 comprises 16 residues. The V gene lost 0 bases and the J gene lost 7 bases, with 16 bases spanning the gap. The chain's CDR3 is CASSQDANRVGQPQHF. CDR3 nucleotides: TGCGCCAGCAGCCAAGATGCCAACAGGGTTGGGCAGCCCCAGCATTTT.

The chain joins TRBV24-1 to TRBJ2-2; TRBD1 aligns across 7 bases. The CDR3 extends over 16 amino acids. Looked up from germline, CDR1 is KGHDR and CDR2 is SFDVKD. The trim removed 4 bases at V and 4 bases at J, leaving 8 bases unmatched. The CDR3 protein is CATSDPTEGATGELFF. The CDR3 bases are TGTGCCACCAGTGACCCGACAGAGGGGGCCACCGGGGAGCTGTTTTTT.

CDR3 DNA: TGTGCCAGCAGTGCGGACAACTCGAGAGTCTATGGCTACACCTTC. Translating gives CASSADNSRVYGYTF. The chain uses TRBV2 and TRBJ1-2; possible D gene TRBD1, 5 bases. The CDR3 loop spans 15 amino acids. Germline loops: CDR1 SNHLY, CDR2 FYNNEI. V lost 4 bases and J lost 4, with 16 bases in between.

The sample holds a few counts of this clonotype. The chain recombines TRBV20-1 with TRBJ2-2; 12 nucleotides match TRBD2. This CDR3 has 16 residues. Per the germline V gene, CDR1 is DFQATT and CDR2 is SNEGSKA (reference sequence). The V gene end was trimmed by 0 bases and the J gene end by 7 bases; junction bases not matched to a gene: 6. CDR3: CSARDRLAGVGGELFF. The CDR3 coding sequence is TGCAGTGCTAGAGACCGACTAGCGGGAGTCGGCGGGGAGCTGTTTTTT.

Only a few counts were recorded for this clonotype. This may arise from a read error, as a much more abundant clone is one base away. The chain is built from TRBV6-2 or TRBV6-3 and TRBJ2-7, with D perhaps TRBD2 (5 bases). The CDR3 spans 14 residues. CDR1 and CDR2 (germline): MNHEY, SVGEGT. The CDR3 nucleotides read TGTGCCAGCAGTGACCCCGGGATCCTCTACGAGCGGTACTTC. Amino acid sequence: CASSDPGILYERYF.